This TCR beta chain was found in a study of CD8 T cells in ankylosing spondylitis. Study-wide findings and caveats: The study identified a TCR beta motif of several highly homologous variants that appeared characteristic of ankylosing spondylitis blood. Matched ankylosing spondylitis synovial fluid reportedly contained a significantly enriched population of disease-linked clones.

This CDR3 has 15 residues. Trimming at V came to 4 bases and at J to 8 bases, leaving 8 bases not matched to a gene. From germline, CDR1 is SGHDT and CDR2 YYEEEE. TCRdb reprocessed the 5' RACE reads via MiXCR and lists one record per CDR3 protein. The table has fewer than 500,000 distinct CDR3 sequences, 26% seen once; the top ten hold roughly 1%. A remark on this clonotype: Its target is unknown.

The rearrangement uses TRBV5-6 and TRBJ1-6, with TRBD1 matching 8 bases. The receptor comes from a male donor with ankylosing spondylitis. Sequenced sample: blood, either unsorted or a sorted T cell fraction (not recorded which). The CDR3 region has the DNA TGTGCCAGCAGCAAATGGGGGACAGGCCATTCACCCCTCCACTTT. Translation: CASSKWGTGHSPLHF.